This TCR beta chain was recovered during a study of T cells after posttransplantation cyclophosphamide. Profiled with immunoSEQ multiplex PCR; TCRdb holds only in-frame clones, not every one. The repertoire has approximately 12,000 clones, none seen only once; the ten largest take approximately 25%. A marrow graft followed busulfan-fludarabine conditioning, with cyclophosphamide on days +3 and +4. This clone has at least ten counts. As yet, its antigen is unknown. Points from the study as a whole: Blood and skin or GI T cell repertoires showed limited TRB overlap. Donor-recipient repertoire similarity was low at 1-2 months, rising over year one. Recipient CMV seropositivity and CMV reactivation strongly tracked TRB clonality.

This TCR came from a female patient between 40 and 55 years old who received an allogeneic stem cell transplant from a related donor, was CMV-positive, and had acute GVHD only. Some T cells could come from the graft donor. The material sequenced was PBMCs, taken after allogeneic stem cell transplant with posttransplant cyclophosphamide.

The CDR3, as DNA: TGTGCCAGCAGCTCGAGCGGGTTGTACGAGCAGTACTTC. Its translation: CASSSSGLYEQYF. The V gene is TRBV5-8, the J gene TRBJ2-7; tentatively, D is TRBD2 (6 bases). CDR3 length: 13 amino acids. Germline V gene data show CDR1 as SGHTS and CDR2 as YDEGEE. V was shortened by 3 bases and J by 4 bases, with 11 bases between the two germline ends.